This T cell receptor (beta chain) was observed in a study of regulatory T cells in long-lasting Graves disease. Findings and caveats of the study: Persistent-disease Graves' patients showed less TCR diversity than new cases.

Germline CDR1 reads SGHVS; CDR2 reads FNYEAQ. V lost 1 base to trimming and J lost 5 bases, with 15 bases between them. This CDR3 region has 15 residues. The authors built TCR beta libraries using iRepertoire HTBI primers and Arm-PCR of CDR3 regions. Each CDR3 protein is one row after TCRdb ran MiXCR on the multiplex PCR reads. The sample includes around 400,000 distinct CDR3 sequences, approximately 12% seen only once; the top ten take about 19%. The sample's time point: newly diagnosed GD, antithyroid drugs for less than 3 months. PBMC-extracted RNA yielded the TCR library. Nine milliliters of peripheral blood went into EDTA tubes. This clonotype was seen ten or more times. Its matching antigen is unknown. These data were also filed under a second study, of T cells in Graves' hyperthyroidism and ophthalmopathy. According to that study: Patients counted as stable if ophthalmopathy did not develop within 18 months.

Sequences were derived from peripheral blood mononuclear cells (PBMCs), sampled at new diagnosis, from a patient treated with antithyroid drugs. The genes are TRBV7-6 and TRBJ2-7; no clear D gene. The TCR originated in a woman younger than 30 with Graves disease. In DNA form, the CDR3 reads TGTGCCAGCAGCTTAGAAGGGCGGCGGCGGAACGAGCAGTACTTC. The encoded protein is CASSLEGRRRNEQYF.